Listed below are T cell receptor beta chains from one sample, sequenced in a study of cytomegalovirus exposure and HLA in healthy donors. Sequencing used immunoSEQ multiplex PCR; TCRdb keeps in-frame clones, though not all of them. Seen here are some 200,000 clones, 60% to 80% observed once, and the top ten hold just under 3%. The specimen sequenced was PBMCs. These receptors all stem from a woman aged 30 to 39 in good health and CMV-seronegative. Both conserved end residues are part of each CDR3. The order of the fields is J gene, CDR3 length, D gene, V gene, clone size, CDR3 protein, CDR3 DNA. The D gene is left open where the match is weak. Size values are once, few and many counts, or a class for expanded clones, and some rows have none.

TRBJ2-1 15 TRBD2 TRBV27 NA CASKVLAGGHNEQFF TGTGCCAGCAAGGTACTAGCGGGAGGGCACAATGAGCAGTTCTTC
TRBJ1-2 13 NA TRBV30 NA CAWSLRTDYGYTF TGTGCCTGGAGTTTAAGGACAGACTATGGCTACACCTTC
TRBJ1-5 15 TRBD1 TRBV7-8 NA CASSSRQGTLGPQHF TGTGCCAGCAGCTCCCGACAGGGGACGCTTGGGCCCCAGCATTTT
TRBJ2-1 14 TRBD2 TRBV2 NA CASIAGGNYNEQFF TGTGCCAGCATTGCGGGGGGGAACTACAATGAGCAGTTCTTC
TRBJ1-1 14 TRBD1 TRBV7-2 NA CASSLRQGPFEAFF TGTGCCAGCAGCTTAAGACAGGGACCCTTTGAAGCTTTCTTT
TRBJ2-7 15 NA TRBV15 NA CATSRMTSGVREQYF TGTGCCACCAGCAGAATGACTAGTGGGGTTCGCGAGCAGTACTTC
TRBJ2-5 16 NA TRBV5-1 NA CASSALTGAGGETQYF TGCGCCAGCAGCGCCCTGACAGGGGCCGGGGGGGAGACCCAGTACTTC
TRBJ2-7 17 TRBD2 TRBV4-1 NA CASSPMTGLANYYEQYF TGCGCCAGCAGCCCCATGACGGGACTAGCGAACTACTACGAGCAGTACTTC
TRBJ1-4 15 TRBD1 TRBV9 NA CASSAQGDLNEKLFF TGTGCCAGCAGCGCACAGGGGGACCTCAATGAAAAACTGTTTTTT
TRBJ2-1 14 TRBD1 TRBV12-5 once CASSTGGFRNEQFF TGTGCTAGTTCGACAGGGGGTTTTCGCAATGAGCAGTTCTTC
TRBJ2-2 14 TRBD2 TRBV5-1 once CASRGGSLTGELFF TGCGCCAGCAGGGGGGGGAGCCTCACCGGGGAGCTGTTTTTT
TRBJ1-2 13 NA TRBV28 NA CASSALVLRGYTF TGTGCCAGCAGCGCCTTGGTTTTGAGGGGCTACACCTTC
TRBJ2-1 15 NA TRBV5-1 NA CASSSSPSSYNEQFF TGCGCCAGCAGCTCGAGTCCGAGCTCCTACAATGAGCAGTTCTTC
TRBJ2-4 13 NA TRBV12-5 NA CASGLAGSNIQYF TGTGCTAGTGGTTTGGCAGGATCAAACATTCAGTACTTC
TRBJ2-7 15 TRBD2 TRBV5-1 NA CASSLAGDDSYEQYF TGCGCCAGCAGTCTAGCGGGAGATGACTCCTACGAGCAGTACTTC
TRBJ2-7 14 TRBD2 TRBV6-5 NA CASPGTSVSYEQYF TGTGCTTCGCCGGGGACTAGCGTATCCTACGAGCAGTACTTC
TRBJ1-5 15 TRBD1 TRBV4-1 NA CASSPTGGGNQPQHF TGCGCCAGCAGCCCGACAGGGGGAGGCAATCAGCCCCAGCATTTT
TRBJ2-2 16 NA TRBV21-1 NA CASSKEEGLGTGELFF TGTGCCAGCAGCAAAGAGGAGGGCTTGGGGACCGGGGAGCTGTTTTTT
TRBJ2-7 13 NA TRBV7-2 NA CASSFPGLDEQYF TGTGCCAGCAGCTTCCCAGGGCTAGACGAGCAGTACTTC
TRBJ2-7 14 TRBD2 TRBV4-1 NA CASSQLAGGGEQYF TGCGCCAGCAGCCAGCTAGCGGGAGGTGGCGAGCAGTACTTC
TRBJ1-1 16 TRBD1 TRBV19 NA CASSSRQGGKPSEAFF TGTGCCAGTAGTTCCAGACAGGGCGGAAAACCAAGTGAAGCTTTCTTT
TRBJ1-1 14 NA TRBV6-6 NA CASRTRDTYTEAFF TGTGCCTCCAGGACAAGAGACACCTACACTGAAGCTTTCTTT
TRBJ2-5 16 NA TRBV11-2 NA CASSLDPGGPQETQYF TGTGCCAGCAGCTTAGATCCGGGGGGCCCTCAAGAGACCCAGTACTTC
TRBJ2-7 14 TRBD1 TRBV6-6 NA CASTPDRVPYEQYF TGTGCCAGCACCCCGGACAGGGTCCCATACGAGCAGTACTTC
TRBJ2-3 14 NA TRBV29-1 NA CSVEPGGLADTQYF TGCAGCGTTGAACCCGGGGGTCTAGCGGATACGCAGTATTTT
TRBJ2-4 12 NA TRBV7-8 NA CASSPQTYIQYF TGTGCCAGCAGCCCTCAAACATACATTCAGTACTTC
TRBJ1-6 13 NA TRBV6-1 NA CASSYEGVSPLHF TGTGCCAGCAGTTATGAGGGGGTATCACCCCTCCACTTT
TRBJ2-7 16 TRBD2 TRBV2 NA CASSRTSGGVRYEQYF TGTGCCAGCAGTCGGACTAGCGGGGGGGTGCGTTACGAGCAGTACTTC
TRBJ1-2 15 NA TRBV27 NA CASSPGGRHNYGYPF TGTGCCAGCAGTCCGGGGGGCAGGCATAACTATGGCTACCCCTTC
TRBJ2-5 18 NA TRBV7-8 NA CASSPRGPLGAGQETQYF TGTGCCAGCAGCCCTAGGGGTCCCCTTGGGGCAGGCCAAGAGACCCAGTACTTC
TRBJ2-5 14 NA TRBV10-3 NA CAISGKQGEETQYF TGTGCCATCAGTGGTAAACAGGGAGAAGAGACCCAGTACTTC
TRBJ2-5 14 TRBD2 TRBV28 NA CASSFRMGGETQYF TGTGCCAGCAGTTTTCGGATGGGAGGGGAGACCCAGTACTTC
TRBJ1-2 17 TRBD1 TRBV5-8 NA CASSSTPGTVEPYGYTF TGTGCCAGCAGCTCAACTCCCGGGACAGTGGAACCCTATGGCTACACCTTC
TRBJ1-1 11 NA TRBV6-1 many CASRANTEAFF TGTGCCAGCAGAGCCAACACTGAAGCTTTCTTT
TRBJ1-5 15 TRBD1 TRBV5-8 NA CASRPTGAYNQPQHF TGTGCCAGCAGGCCGACAGGGGCGTACAATCAGCCCCAGCATTTT
TRBJ1-3 16 NA TRBV5-6 once CASSLESGNPGNTIYF TGTGCCAGCAGCTTGGAATCCGGGAATCCCGGAAACACCATATATTTT
TRBJ2-7 16 TRBD1 TRBV29-1 NA CSVAPTQGTYSYEQYF TGCAGCGTCGCCCCGACACAGGGGACATACTCCTACGAGCAGTACTTC
TRBJ2-7 13 NA TRBV7-9 few CASSPGQSYEQYF TGTGCCAGCAGCCCCGGACAGTCCTACGAGCAGTACTTC
TRBJ1-1 14 NA TRBV29-1 few CSVEAEAGNAEAFF TGCAGCGTTGAAGCCGAGGCAGGGAACGCTGAAGCTTTCTTT
TRBJ1-5 13 NA TRBV6-1 NA CASISGVSQPQHF TGTGCCAGCATTTCAGGGGTAAGTCAGCCCCAGCATTTT
TRBJ2-7 15 TRBD2 TRBV11-3 once CASSRGGEGIYEQYF TGTGCCAGCAGCCGCGGCGGGGAGGGGATCTACGAGCAGTACTTC
TRBJ1-2 14 NA TRBV10-3 NA CAISEAALNYGYTF TGTGCCATCAGTGAGGCAGCGCTAAACTATGGCTACACCTTC
TRBJ1-2 17 TRBD1 TRBV7-9 few CASSSYYGGQGRNGYTF TGTGCCAGCAGCTCATATTACGGTGGACAGGGGCGCAATGGCTACACCTTC
TRBJ2-7 15 NA TRBV21-1 NA CARVPNRVFIYEQYF TGTGCCAGGGTCCCAAACAGGGTTTTCATCTACGAGCAGTACTTC
TRBJ1-6 13 TRBD1 TRBV30 NA CACHRDRVSPLHF TGTGCCTGCCACCGGGACAGGGTTTCACCCCTCCACTTT
TRBJ2-5 16 TRBD2 TRBV6-1 NA CASSDHTAGGGETQYF TGTGCCAGCAGTGATCACACAGCGGGGGGCGGGGAGACCCAGTACTTC
TRBJ2-5 16 NA TRBV28 NA CASSSYRGSYQETQYF TGTGCCAGCAGTTCGTATCGGGGATCGTACCAAGAGACCCAGTACTTC
TRBJ1-5 13 NA TRBV4-1 NA CASSLYSNQPQHF TGCGCCAGCAGCCTTTATAGCAATCAGCCCCAGCATTTT
TRBJ2-7 13 NA TRBV5-6 once CASSPGFVYEQYF TGTGCCAGCAGTCCGGGGTTCGTTTACGAGCAGTACTTC
TRBJ1-3 14 TRBD1 TRBV9 NA CASSPGTGGDTIYF TGTGCCAGCAGCCCCGGGACAGGGGGAGACACCATATATTTT
TRBJ2-7 15 NA TRBV5-1 NA CASSILLESPYEQYF TGCGCCAGCAGCATACTTCTAGAGAGCCCCTACGAGCAGTACTTC
TRBJ2-7 14 NA TRBV6-5 few CASRTLTESYEQYF TGTGCCAGCAGGACCTTAACGGAGTCCTACGAGCAGTACTTC
TRBJ1-4 14 NA TRBV5-6 NA CASSAQGVGEKLFF TGTGCCAGCAGCGCGCAGGGTGTGGGTGAAAAACTGTTTTTT
TRBJ1-1 14 NA TRBV5-4 NA CASSPGGSWTEAFF TGTGCCAGCAGCCCGGGGGGGAGTTGGACTGAAGCTTTCTTT
TRBJ1-4 13 NA TRBV4-1 NA CASSHLQGEKLFF TGCGCCAGCAGCCACCTACAGGGTGAAAAACTGTTTTTT
TRBJ2-3 14 NA TRBV19 NA CASSPTGSTDTQYF TGTGCCAGTAGTCCTACGGGTAGCACAGATACGCAGTATTTT
TRBJ1-4 14 TRBD1 TRBV7-2 NA CASSSQGTGEKLFF TGTGCCAGCAGCTCACAGGGGACAGGTGAAAAACTGTTTTTT
TRBJ1-2 13 TRBD1 TRBV7-3 NA CASSPGGSDGYTF TGTGCCAGCAGCCCAGGGGGTAGCGATGGCTACACCTTC
TRBJ2-2 14 NA TRBV5-4 NA CASSFGQNTGELFF TGTGCCAGCAGTTTCGGACAGAACACCGGGGAGCTGTTTTTT
TRBJ2-7 15 NA TRBV7-2 NA CASSLVTSHSYEQYF TGTGCCAGCAGCTTAGTTACTTCCCACTCCTACGAGCAGTACTTC